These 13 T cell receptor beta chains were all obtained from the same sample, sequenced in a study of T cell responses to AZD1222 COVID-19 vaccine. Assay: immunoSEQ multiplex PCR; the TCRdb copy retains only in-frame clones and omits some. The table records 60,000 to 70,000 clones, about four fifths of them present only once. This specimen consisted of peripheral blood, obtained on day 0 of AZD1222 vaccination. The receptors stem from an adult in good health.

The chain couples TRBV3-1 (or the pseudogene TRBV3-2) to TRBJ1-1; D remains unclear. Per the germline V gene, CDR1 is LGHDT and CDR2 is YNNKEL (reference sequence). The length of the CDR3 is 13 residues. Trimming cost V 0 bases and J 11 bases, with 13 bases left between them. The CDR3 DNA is TGTGCCAGCAGCCAAGAGGGCGGGCGCCCGGCTTTCTTT. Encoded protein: CASSQEGGRPAFF.

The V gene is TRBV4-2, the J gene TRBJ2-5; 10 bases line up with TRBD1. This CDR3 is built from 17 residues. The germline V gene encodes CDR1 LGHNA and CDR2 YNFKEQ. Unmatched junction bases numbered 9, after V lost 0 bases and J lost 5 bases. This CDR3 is CASSQEAGQGMAETQYF. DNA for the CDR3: TGTGCCAGCAGCCAAGAGGCGGGACAGGGGATGGCGGAGACCCAGTACTTC.

This CDR3 reads CASSLGDSLTNEKLFF. The CDR3 DNA is TGTGCCAGCAGCTTGGGAGACAGCCTAACTAATGAAAAACTGTTTTTT. The chain employs TRBV5-4 and TRBJ1-4, with D possibly being TRBD1 (5 bases). The CDR3 is 16 amino acids. Between the trimmed V and J ends, which lost 0 bases and 1 base, there was a span of 10 bases. Germline-derived CDR1 and CDR2 are SGHNT and YYREEE (reference sequence).

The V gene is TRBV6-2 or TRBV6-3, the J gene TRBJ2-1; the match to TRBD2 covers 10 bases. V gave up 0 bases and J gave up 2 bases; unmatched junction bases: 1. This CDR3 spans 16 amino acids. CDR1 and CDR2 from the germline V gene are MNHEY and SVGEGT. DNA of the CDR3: TGTGCCAGCAGTTACTCGAGCGGGGGGGCCTACAATGAGCAGTTCTTC. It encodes CASSYSSGGAYNEQFF.

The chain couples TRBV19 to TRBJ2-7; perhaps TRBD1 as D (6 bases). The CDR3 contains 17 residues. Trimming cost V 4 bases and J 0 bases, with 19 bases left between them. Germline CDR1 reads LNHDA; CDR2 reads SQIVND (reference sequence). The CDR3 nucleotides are TGTGCCAGTAGTAATGCCCCTCCGGGACACCTCTCCTACGAGCAGTACTTC. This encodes CASSNAPPGHLSYEQYF.

The CDR3 region is CASTKYVFF. The CDR3 DNA is TGTGCCAGCACTAAGTATGTGTTTTTT. The V call is TRBV2, the J call TRBJ1-4; D is undetermined. The CDR3 is made up of 9 amino acids. Germline V CDR1 and CDR2: SNHLY, FYNNEI. V lost 7 bases to trimming and J lost 15 bases, with 9 bases between them.

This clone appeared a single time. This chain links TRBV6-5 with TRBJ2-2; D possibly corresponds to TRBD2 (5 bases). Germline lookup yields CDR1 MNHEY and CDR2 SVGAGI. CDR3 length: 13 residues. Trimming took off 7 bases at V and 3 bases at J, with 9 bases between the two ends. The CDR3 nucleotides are TGTGCCAGCATACGGACTTACACCGGGGAGCTGTTTTTT. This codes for CASIRTYTGELFF.

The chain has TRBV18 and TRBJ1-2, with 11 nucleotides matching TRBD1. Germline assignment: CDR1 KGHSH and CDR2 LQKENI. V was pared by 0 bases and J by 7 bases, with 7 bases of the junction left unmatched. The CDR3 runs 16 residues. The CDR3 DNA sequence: TGTGCCAGCTCACCACCGCTAGGACAGGGGGCGCTTGGCTACACCTTC. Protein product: CASSPPLGQGALGYTF.

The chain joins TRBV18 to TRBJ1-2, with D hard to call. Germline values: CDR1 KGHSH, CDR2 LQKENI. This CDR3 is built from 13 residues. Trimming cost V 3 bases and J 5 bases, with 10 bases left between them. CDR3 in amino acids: CASSPTEEYGYTF. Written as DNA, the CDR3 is TGTGCCAGCTCACCCACCGAGGAGTATGGCTACACCTTC.

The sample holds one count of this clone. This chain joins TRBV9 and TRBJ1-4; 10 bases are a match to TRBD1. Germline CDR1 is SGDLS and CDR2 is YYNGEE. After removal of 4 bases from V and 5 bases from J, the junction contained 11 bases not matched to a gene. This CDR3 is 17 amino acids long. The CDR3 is CASSPGLRTGGNEKLFF. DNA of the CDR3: TGTGCCAGCAGCCCGGGCCTCAGGACAGGGGGAAATGAAAAACTGTTTTTT.

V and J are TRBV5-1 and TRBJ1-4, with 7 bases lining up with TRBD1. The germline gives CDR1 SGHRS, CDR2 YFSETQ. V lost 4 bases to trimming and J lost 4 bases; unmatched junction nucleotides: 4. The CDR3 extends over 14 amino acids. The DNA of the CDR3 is TGCGCCAGCAGCCGCAGGGGGAATAATGAAAAACTGTTTTTT. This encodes CASSRRGNNEKLFF.

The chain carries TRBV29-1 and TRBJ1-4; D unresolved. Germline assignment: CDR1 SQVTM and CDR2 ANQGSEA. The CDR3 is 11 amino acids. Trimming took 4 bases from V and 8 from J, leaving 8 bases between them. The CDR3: CSVVVEEKLFF. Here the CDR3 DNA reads TGCAGCGTTGTAGTGGAGGAAAAACTGTTTTTT.

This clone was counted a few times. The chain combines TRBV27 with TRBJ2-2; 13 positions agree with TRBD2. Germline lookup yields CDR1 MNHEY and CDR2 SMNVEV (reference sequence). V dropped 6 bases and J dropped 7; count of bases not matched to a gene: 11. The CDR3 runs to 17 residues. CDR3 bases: TGTGCCAGCAGGCCGACTAGCGGGGGGCGATTGGGCGGGGAGCTGTTTTTT. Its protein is CASRPTSGGRLGGELFF.